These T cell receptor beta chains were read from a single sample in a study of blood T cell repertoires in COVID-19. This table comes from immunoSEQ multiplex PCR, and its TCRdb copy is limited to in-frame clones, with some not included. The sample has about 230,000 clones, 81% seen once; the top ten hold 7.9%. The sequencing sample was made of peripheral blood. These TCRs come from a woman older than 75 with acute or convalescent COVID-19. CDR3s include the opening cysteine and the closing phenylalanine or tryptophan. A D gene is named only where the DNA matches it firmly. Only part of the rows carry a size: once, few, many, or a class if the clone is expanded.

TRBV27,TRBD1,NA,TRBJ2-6,CASSPWDRVAGANVLTF,TGTGCCAGCAGTCCCTGGGACAGGGTAGCCGGGGCCAACGTCCTGACTTTC
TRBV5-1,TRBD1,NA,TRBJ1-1,CASSVTGGGTEAFF,TGCGCCAGCAGCGTAACAGGGGGAGGGACTGAAGCTTTCTTT
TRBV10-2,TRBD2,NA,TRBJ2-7,CASGRLAGGTYEQYF,TGCGCCAGCGGGAGACTAGCGGGGGGGACCTACGAGCAGTACTTC
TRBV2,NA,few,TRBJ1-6,CASSPNHSNSPLHF,TGTGCCAGCAGCCCAAATCACAGCAATTCACCCCTCCACTTT
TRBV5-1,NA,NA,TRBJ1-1,CASSLAVRGNEAFF,TGCGCCAGCAGCTTGGCCGTGAGAGGGAATGAAGCTTTCTTT
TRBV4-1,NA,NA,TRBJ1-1,CASSQGHTEAFF,TGCGCCAGCAGCCAAGGGCACACTGAAGCTTTCTTT
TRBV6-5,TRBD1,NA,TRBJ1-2,CASRTGSGYTF,TGTGCCAGCAGGACAGGGAGCGGCTACACCTTC
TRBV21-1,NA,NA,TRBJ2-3,CASSNTLALTDTQYF,TGTGCCAGCAGCAATACGCTAGCGCTCACAGATACGCAGTATTTT
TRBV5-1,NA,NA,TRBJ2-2,CASSTESTGELFF,TGCGCCAGCAGCACAGAGAGCACCGGGGAGCTGTTTTTT
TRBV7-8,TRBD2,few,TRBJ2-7,CASSRTSGDPYEQYF,TGTGCCAGCAGCCGAACTAGCGGGGACCCCTACGAGCAGTACTTC
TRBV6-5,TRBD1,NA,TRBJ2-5,CASTPLQGAQETQYF,TGTGCCAGCACCCCTCTCCAGGGGGCCCAAGAGACCCAGTACTTC
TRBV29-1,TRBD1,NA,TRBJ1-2,CSVDTRDRGHYGYTF,TGCAGCGTTGATACTAGGGACAGGGGGCACTATGGCTACACCTTC
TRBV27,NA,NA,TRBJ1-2,CASSFAANYGYTF,TGTGCCAGCAGTTTCGCGGCTAACTATGGCTACACCTTC
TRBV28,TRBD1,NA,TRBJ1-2,CASSPMADRGARYTF,TGTGCCAGCAGTCCGATGGCGGACAGGGGTGCCCGCTACACCTTC
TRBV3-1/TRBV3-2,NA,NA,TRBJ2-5,CASSQDTVTQETQYF,TGTGCCAGCAGCCAAGATACGGTGACACAAGAGACCCAGTACTTC
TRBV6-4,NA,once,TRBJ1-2,CASSDGRGIAYGYTF,TGTGCCAGCAGTGACGGAAGGGGTATAGCCTATGGCTACACCTTC
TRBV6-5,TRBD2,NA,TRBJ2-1,CASSYSLASGGNEFF,TGTGCCAGCAGTTACTCGTTGGCTAGCGGGGGTAATGAGTTCTTC
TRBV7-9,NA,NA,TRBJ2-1,CASRSDSSYNEQFF,TGTGCCAGCCGGTCCGATAGCTCCTACAATGAGCAGTTCTTC
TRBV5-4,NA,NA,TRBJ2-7,CASSFRSNPSYEQYF,TGTGCCAGCAGCTTCCGCAGTAATCCCTCCTACGAGCAGTACTTC
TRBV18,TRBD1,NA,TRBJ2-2,CASSPPGTENTGELFF,TGTGCCAGCTCACCACCGGGGACAGAAAACACCGGGGAGCTGTTTTTT
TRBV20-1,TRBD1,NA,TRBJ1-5,CSASSGTGRLGNQPQHF,TGCAGTGCTAGTAGCGGGACAGGGAGGTTAGGTAATCAGCCCCAGCATTTT
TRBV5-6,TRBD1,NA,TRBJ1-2,CASSPLQGVNYGYTF,TGTGCCAGCAGCCCCTTACAGGGGGTGAACTATGGCTACACCTTC
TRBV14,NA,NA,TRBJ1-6,CASSQEGGAGAKTALHF,TGTGCCAGCAGCCAAGAAGGAGGTGCAGGGGCAAAAACAGCCCTCCACTTT
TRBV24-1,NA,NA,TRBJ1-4,CATSDSPLEKLFF,TGTGCCACCAGTGATTCGCCGCTAGAAAAACTGTTTTTT
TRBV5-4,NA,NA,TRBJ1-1,CASSLRRGSDTEAFF,TGTGCCAGCAGCTTAAGACGGGGGAGTGACACTGAAGCTTTCTTT
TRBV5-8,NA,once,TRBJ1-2,CASSIQGHGYTF,TGTGCCAGCAGCATACAGGGCCATGGCTACACCTTC
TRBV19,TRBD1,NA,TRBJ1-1,CASSTGTGFRYTEAFF,TGTGCCAGTAGTACCGGGACAGGGTTTAGGTACACTGAAGCTTTCTTT
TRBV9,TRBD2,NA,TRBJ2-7,CASSVALTSGSGEQYF,TGTGCCAGCAGCGTAGCCCTGACTAGCGGGAGCGGGGAGCAGTACTTC
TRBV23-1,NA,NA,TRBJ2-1,CASSQKDTLDLVASEQFF,TGCGCCAGCAGTCAGAAGGACACCCTGGACCTCGTCGCCTCCGAGCAGTTCTTC
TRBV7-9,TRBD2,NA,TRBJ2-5,CASSHSGSVETQYF,TGTGCCAGCAGCCACAGCGGGAGTGTGGAGACCCAGTACTTC
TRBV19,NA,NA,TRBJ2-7,CASSPGTPVYEQYF,TGTGCCAGTAGTCCCGGGACACCAGTCTACGAGCAGTACTTC
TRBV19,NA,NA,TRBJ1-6,CASSIEQAINSPLHF,TGTGCCAGTAGTATTGAACAGGCGATAAATTCACCCCTCCACTTT
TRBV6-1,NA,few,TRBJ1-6,CASSEAPGWNSPLHF,TGTGCCAGCAGTGAAGCCCCAGGGTGGAATTCACCCCTCCACTTT
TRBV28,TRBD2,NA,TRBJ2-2,CASRLQGSGGPYGGELFF,TGTGCCAGCAGATTGCAGGGAAGCGGGGGCCCCTACGGCGGGGAGCTGTTTTTT
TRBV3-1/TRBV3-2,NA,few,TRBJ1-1,CASSQLNQGLQAFF,TGTGCCAGCAGCCAACTGAATCAGGGGTTACAAGCTTTCTTT
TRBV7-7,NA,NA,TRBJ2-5,CASSQGLPYGETQYF,TGTGCCAGCAGCCAAGGACTACCATACGGGGAGACCCAGTACTTC
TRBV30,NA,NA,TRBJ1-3,CAWSGQLGNTIYF,TGTGCCTGGAGCGGACAGCTCGGAAACACCATATATTTT
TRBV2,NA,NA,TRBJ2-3,CASVYSGEQVAQYF,TGTGCCAGCGTCTATTCAGGTGAACAGGTAGCGCAGTATTTT
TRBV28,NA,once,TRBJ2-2,CASTPGYSGELFF,TGTGCCAGCACTCCCGGTTATTCCGGGGAGCTGTTTTTT
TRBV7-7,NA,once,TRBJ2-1,CASSSGAGEQFF,TGTGCCAGCAGCTCCGGTGCGGGGGAGCAGTTCTTC
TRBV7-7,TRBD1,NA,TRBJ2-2,CASSLAGTGSGELFF,TGTGCCAGCAGCTTAGCGGGGACAGGGTCCGGGGAGCTGTTTTTT
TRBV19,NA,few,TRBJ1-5,CASIREADMERQPQHF,TGTGCCAGTATACGAGAGGCGGACATGGAGAGGCAGCCCCAGCATTTT